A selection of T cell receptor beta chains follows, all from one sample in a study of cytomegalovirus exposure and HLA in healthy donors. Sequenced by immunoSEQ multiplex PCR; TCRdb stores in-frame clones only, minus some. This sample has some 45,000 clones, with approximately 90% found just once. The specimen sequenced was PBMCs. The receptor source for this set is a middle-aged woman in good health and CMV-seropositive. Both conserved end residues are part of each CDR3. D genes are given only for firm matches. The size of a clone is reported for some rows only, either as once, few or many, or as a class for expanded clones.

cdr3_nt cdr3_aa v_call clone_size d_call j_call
TGTGCCAGCAGCCGCTCGGGACAGTCTAACTATGGCTACACCTTC CASSRSGQSNYGYTF TRBV5-5 NA TRBD1 TRBJ1-2
TGTGCCAGCAGCTCCACAGGGGATAGCACTGAAGCTTTCTTT CASSSTGDSTEAFF TRBV7-6 NA TRBD1 TRBJ1-1
TGTGCCACCACCCGGGGGACCTACAATGAGCAGTTCTTC CATTRGTYNEQFF TRBV15 NA NA TRBJ2-1
TGTGCCAGCAGCCCCGAGGGGCGGGGGTTTACAGATACGCAGTATTTT CASSPEGRGFTDTQYF TRBV14 once TRBD2 TRBJ2-3
TGTGCCAGCAGTGTAGCTGGACAGGCGGTCAATGAGCAGTTCTTC CASSVAGQAVNEQFF TRBV6-4 NA TRBD1 TRBJ2-1
TGCAGCGCTAGGGGCTGGGGGGAGCTGTTTTTT CSARGWGELFF TRBV29-1 NA NA TRBJ2-2
TGTGCCAGCAGTGGGGACAGGGTTTATGGCTACACCTTC CASSGDRVYGYTF TRBV6-1 few TRBD1 TRBJ1-2
TGTGCCAGCACTACAGGGGCCAATCAGCCCCAGCATTTT CASTTGANQPQHF TRBV2 NA TRBD1 TRBJ1-5
TGTGCCAGCAGCCCACCATCTACGGGAGGCACTGAAGCTTTCTTT CASSPPSTGGTEAFF TRBV13 NA NA TRBJ1-1
TGTGCCAGCAGTTACTCTCAGTTCGGGCAGCCCCAGCATTTT CASSYSQFGQPQHF TRBV6-5 NA NA TRBJ1-5
TGTGCCAGCAGCCAAGATCTAGCGGGAAGCTCCTACGAGCAGTACTTC CASSQDLAGSSYEQYF TRBV4-2 once TRBD2 TRBJ2-7
TGTGCCAGCAGCCCCCAGCCGAGCGGGTCGAACACCGGGGAGCTGTTTTTT CASSPQPSGSNTGELFF TRBV14 once NA TRBJ2-2
TGTGCCAGCTCACCACTGGGGCACCAAGAGACCCAGTACTTC CASSPLGHQETQYF TRBV18 once NA TRBJ2-5
TGTGCCAGCAGCTTAGAGGGGATGTTAACAAGCTCCTACGAGCAGTACTTC CASSLEGMLTSSYEQYF TRBV7-8 NA NA TRBJ2-7
TGTGCCAGCAGTTCCCAACGAGGGAACACTGAAGCTTTCTTT CASSSQRGNTEAFF TRBV2 NA NA TRBJ1-1
TGTGCCATCAGCTATACAGGGGACCGCACAGATACGCAGTATTTT CAISYTGDRTDTQYF TRBV10-3 NA TRBD1 TRBJ2-3
TGTGCCAGCAGTGCGGGAGGGGGGGTTGAGCAGTTCTTC CASSAGGGVEQFF TRBV6-1 NA TRBD2 TRBJ2-1
TGTGCCAGCTCAACCACAGGGAGAGGACCCTACGAGCAGTACTTC CASSTTGRGPYEQYF TRBV18 NA NA TRBJ2-7
TGTGCCAGCCGCCGGGACAGGCCGCAATATGGCTACACCTTC CASRRDRPQYGYTF TRBV6-5 NA TRBD1 TRBJ1-2
TGTGCCAGCAGTGAGTCTAGTCGTGCGGGATACTTC CASSESSRAGYF TRBV2 NA NA TRBJ2-5
TGTGCCAGTGTTTTGACAGGGAATTCTCAGCCCCAGCATTTT CASVLTGNSQPQHF TRBV6-1 NA TRBD1 TRBJ1-5
TGTGCCAGCAGCGTAGGCGGTTATAACGAGCAGTACTTC CASSVGGYNEQYF TRBV9 NA NA TRBJ2-7
TGTGCCAGCAGCACCGTGACAGGGATGAGCACTGAAGCTTTCTTT CASSTVTGMSTEAFF TRBV7-8 NA TRBD1 TRBJ1-1
TGTGCCAGCAGCTTGGATTGGACAGGACTAAAACTATCTAGCACAGATACGCAGTATTTT CASSLDWTGLKLSSTDTQYF TRBV5-8 NA NA TRBJ2-3
TGTGCCAGCAGCTCTTTGAGAGGGGGGGTTAGCACTGAAGCTTTCTTT CASSSLRGGVSTEAFF TRBV7-9 few NA TRBJ1-1
TGTGCCAGCAGTTACGCGGGGAGACAGACGGGTGGCTACACCTTC CASSYAGRQTGGYTF TRBV6-5 NA NA TRBJ1-2
TGTGCCAGTAATAAGGGACAGAAGTCTGGAAACACCATATATTTT CASNKGQKSGNTIYF TRBV19 NA TRBD1 TRBJ1-3